These 27 T cell receptor beta chains share one sample of origin, sequenced in a study of shared clonotypes between healthy human individuals. Clones were sequenced by immunoSEQ multiplex PCR, and TCRdb holds only the in-frame ones, with some missing. The table shows millions of clones, with just over 90% occurring only once. The sequenced sample was naive CD4+ T cells sorted from blood. The sample's subset: CD45RA+ positively selected. These receptors came from a man younger than 35 in good health.

This chain connects TRBV9 to TRBJ1-1; no reliable D call. This CDR3 has 14 residues. V was trimmed by 2 bases and J by 1 base, leaving 9 bases between them. Per germline, CDR1 SGDLS and CDR2 YYNGEE. Written as DNA, the CDR3 is TGTGCCAGCAGCGTGTTCGACACGAACACTGAAGCTTTCTTT. Protein: CASSVFDTNTEAFF.

This rearrangement joins TRBV11-2 to TRBJ1-4; D is unclear. V shed 5 bases and J shed 4 bases, with 11 bases lying between them. This CDR3 is built from 14 residues. Germline CDR1 SGHAT, CDR2 FQNNGV. The CDR3, as DNA: TGTGCCAGCAGCCAGTGGGCAGTTAATGAAAAACTGTTTTTT. Translating it yields CASSQWAVNEKLFF. The full variable domain, rest sourced from reference TRBV11-2 and TRBJ1-4, is EAGVAQSPRYKIIEKRQSVAFWCNPISGHATLYWYQQILGQGPKLLIQFQNNGVVDDSQLPKDRFSAERLKGVDSTLKIQPAKLEDSAVYLCASSQWAVNEKLFFGSGTQLSVL.

The chain joins TRBV7-2 to TRBJ1-1; D might be TRBD1 (6 bases). Trimming took 0 bases from V and 4 from J, leaving 12 bases between them. Germline lookup yields CDR1 SGHTA and CDR2 FQGNSA. CDR3 length equals 15 residues. CDR3 in DNA: TGTGCCAGCAGCTTAGCGCGTTCGACAGGCACTGAAGCTTTCTTT. Its protein is CASSLARSTGTEAFF.

The chain carries TRBV5-1 and TRBJ1-3; D may be TRBD1 (5 bases). V lost 2 bases to trimming and J lost 3 bases, with 12 bases between them. The CDR3 sequence is 15 residues long. Germline CDR1 reads SGHRS; CDR2 reads YFSETQ. The CDR3 nucleotides are TGCGCCAGCAGCTTTGACGGGGCTGGTGGAAACACCATATATTTT. This gives the protein CASSFDGAGGNTIYF.

This chain connects TRBV27 to TRBJ2-5; no definite D call. The germline V gene encodes CDR1 MNHEY and CDR2 SMNVEV (reference sequence). V was pared by 5 bases and J by 0 bases, with 7 bases between. The CDR3 runs to 13 residues. CDR3 sequence: CASSTLYQETQYF. The CDR3 DNA reads as TGTGCCAGCAGTACTTTGTACCAAGAGACCCAGTACTTC.

V is TRBV9 and J is TRBJ2-1, with a possible D match to TRBD2 (6 bases). Between the trimmed V and J ends, which lost 0 bases and 0 bases, there was a span of 19 bases. The CDR3 is 19 amino acids. The germline V gene encodes CDR1 SGDLS and CDR2 YYNGEE. As DNA, the CDR3 is TGTGCCAGCAGCGTAGGCTCAGGGCTAGCGCTATCCTCCTACAATGAGCAGTTCTTC. Encoded protein: CASSVGSGLALSSYNEQFF.

As regards this clone: This specimen includes other DNA sequences encoding the same CDR3. The genes are TRBV19 and TRBJ1-1, with a possible D match to TRBD1 (5 bases). The germline CDR1 and CDR2 sequences are LNHDA and SQIVND (reference sequence). The CDR3 runs to 12 residues. Trimming stripped 6 bases from V and 5 bases from J, with 10 bases between. The CDR3 here is CASSRRGTEAFF. The CDR3 DNA follows: TGTGCCAGTAGCCGACGGGGGACTGAAGCTTTCTTT. The entire variable domain, with the rest obtained from reference TRBV19 and TRBJ1-1, is as follows: DGGITQSPKYLFRKEGQNVTLSCEQNLNHDAMYWYRQDPGQGLRLIYYSQIVNDFQKGDIAEGYSVSREKKESFPLTVTSAQKNPTAFYLCASSRRGTEAFFGQGTRLTVV.

This chain uses TRBV6-1 with TRBJ1-2; tentatively, D is TRBD1 (6 bases). CDR3 length: 15 amino acids. V shed 6 bases and J shed 2 bases, with 16 bases lying between them. Per the germline V gene, CDR1 is MNHNS and CDR2 is SASEGT. In nucleotides, the CDR3 is TGTGCCAGCAGCCGAGGGACAAACGAGAACTATGGCTACACCTTC. It yields the protein CASSRGTNENYGYTF.

The chain uses TRBV30 and TRBJ2-7; D gene uncertain. The CDR3 is 11 amino acids. V was clipped by 0 bases and J by 11 bases, with 11 bases between them. Germline CDR1 GTSNPN, CDR2 SVGIG (reference sequence). The CDR3 DNA reads TGTGCCTGGAGTGTTGGCCCCCGGGAGTACTTC. This translates into CAWSVGPREYF.

In nucleotides, the CDR3 is TGCGCCAGCAGCTCCCTAGCTGGCGGGGAGCTGTTTTTT. Protein sequence: CASSSLAGGELFF. This chain joins TRBV5-1 and TRBJ2-2, with D maybe TRBD2 (5 bases). There are 13 residues in the CDR3. CDR1 SGHRS and CDR2 YFSETQ come from the germline V gene. The V end was cut by 3 bases, the J end by 7 bases, with 10 bases between.

The J gene is TRBJ2-5, the V gene TRBV4-1, with 10 bases lining up with TRBD2. J was trimmed by 3 bases and V by 1 base; bases with no gene match: 5. Looked up from germline, CDR1 is MGHRA and CDR2 is YSYEKL. The CDR3 spans 16 residues. The CDR3 coding sequence is TGCGCCAGCAGCCAAGGGCGACTAGCGGGCGAAGAGACCCAGTACTTC. Protein: CASSQGRLAGEETQYF.

The V gene is TRBV7-9, the J gene TRBJ2-3; tentatively, D is TRBD1 (5 bases). This CDR3 comprises 12 residues. V was trimmed by 5 bases and J by 6 bases, leaving 9 bases between them. Germline CDR1 SEHNR, CDR2 FQNEAQ (reference sequence). The CDR3 coding sequence is TGTGCCAGCAGCCCCAGGGTTGATACGCAGTATTTT. This translates into CASSPRVDTQYF.

Notes on this clone: It is unclear where the CDR3 begins or ends on the DNA, so no DNA is shown, and the CDR3 is as TCRdb lists it. The chain carries TRBV2 and TRBJ1-4; TRBD1 is the table's D call and was not checked against the DNA. Germline values: CDR1 SNHLY, CDR2 FYNNEI. The CDR3 region is 13 residues in length, termini included. The CDR3 sequence: CASSEVAQGAFYF.

The CDR3: CASSYETGRTQYF. In DNA, the CDR3 is TGTGCCAGCAGTTACGAGACGGGAAGGACCCAGTACTTC. The rearrangement joins TRBV6-6 to TRBJ2-5; maybe TRBD2 (5 bases). Germline V gene lookup returns CDR1 MNHNY and CDR2 SVGAGI (reference sequence). This CDR3 region has 13 residues. With 2 bases removed from V and 7 bases from J, the gap between germline ends came to 11 bases.

The chain couples TRBV7-2 to TRBJ2-7, with 8 bases that match TRBD1. CDR1 and CDR2 (germline): SGHTA, FQGNSA. J lost 2 bases, V lost 2 bases, and 5 bases had no gene match. The CDR3 covers 15 residues. The CDR3 region is CASSLRQGAPYEQYF. As DNA, the CDR3 is TGTGCCAGCAGCTTACGTCAGGGGGCTCCCTACGAGCAGTACTTC. The whole variable domain, remainder taken from reference TRBV7-2 and TRBJ2-7, is GAGVSQSPSNKVTEKGKDVELRCDPISGHTALYWYRQSLGQGLEFLIYFQGNSAPDKSGLPSDRFSAERTGGSVSTLTIQRTQQEDSAVYLCASSLRQGAPYEQYFGPGTRLTVT.

This clone occurred once. This chain joins TRBV10-3 and TRBJ1-3, with D unclear. V was trimmed by 4 bases and J by 0 bases, leaving 10 bases between them. Germline values: CDR1 ENHRY, CDR2 SYGVKD. CDR3 length: 15 residues. This CDR3 reads CAISGADYSGNTIYF. Written as DNA, the CDR3 is TGTGCCATCAGTGGGGCCGATTACTCTGGAAACACCATATATTTT.

This chain joins TRBV6-1 and TRBJ1-2; D is ambiguous. The CDR3 runs 13 residues. In germline, CDR1 is MNHNS, CDR2 SASEGT. The V and J ends lost 6 bases and 2 bases respectively, with 10 bases between them. CDR3 DNA: TGTGCCAGCAGCCTCACAAGGAACTATGGCTACACCTTC. Translated: CASSLTRNYGYTF.

This rearrangement joins TRBV19 to TRBJ2-7; perhaps TRBD1 as D (7 bases). This CDR3 is 14 amino acids long. V gave up 5 bases and J gave up 6 bases, with 17 bases separating them. Germline V gives CDR1 LNHDA, CDR2 SQIVND (reference sequence). The CDR3 here is CASSSTGTVREQYF. The CDR3 bases are TGTGCCAGTAGTTCGACAGGGACTGTTCGCGAGCAGTACTTC.

This chain joins TRBV19 and TRBJ2-2; 15 bases map to TRBD2. After removal of 6 bases from V and 5 bases from J, the junction contained 10 bases not matched to a gene. Germline values: CDR1 LNHDA, CDR2 SQIVND (reference sequence). CDR3 length: 18 amino acids. CDR3 amino acids: CASREGLAGGRRTGELFF. The CDR3 DNA sequence: TGTGCCAGTAGGGAAGGACTAGCGGGGGGGCGGCGAACCGGGGAGCTGTTTTTT.

Worth noting for this clone: The same CDR3 arises from other DNA sequences in this sample as well. The V and J genes are TRBV2 and TRBJ1-1; D may be TRBD1 (5 bases). CDR3 length: 13 residues. V lost 4 bases and J lost 1, with 7 bases in between. Per the germline V gene, CDR1 is SNHLY and CDR2 is FYNNEI. CDR3: CASSARENTEAFF. In DNA form, the CDR3 reads TGTGCCAGCAGTGCCAGGGAGAACACTGAAGCTTTCTTT.

This chain connects TRBV15 to TRBJ1-5, with D possibly TRBD1 on 5 matching bases. This CDR3 is 17 amino acids long. CDR1 and CDR2 (germline): LNHNV, YYDKDF (reference sequence). V was shortened by 5 bases and J by 0 bases, with 17 bases between the two germline ends. CDR3 residues: CATSPPRGGHSNQPQHF. CDR3 nucleotides: TGTGCCACCAGCCCACCAAGGGGCGGACATAGCAATCAGCCCCAGCATTTT. The full variable domain, in which reference TRBV15 and TRBJ1-5 provide the parts outside the CDR3, is DAMVIQNPRYQVTQFGKPVTLSCSQTLNHNVMYWYQQKSSQAPKLLFHYYDKDFNNEADTPDNFQSRRPNTSFCFLDIRSPGLGDTAMYLCATSPPRGGHSNQPQHFGDGTRLSIL.

DNA of the CDR3: TGTGCCAGCAGTTATGGACAGGGGGCGGGTGAGACCCAGTACTTC. Its translation is CASSYGQGAGETQYF. V gene TRBV6-6 combines with J gene TRBJ2-5; 11 nucleotides agree with TRBD1. This CDR3 has 15 residues. The germline CDR1 and CDR2 sequences are MNHNY and SVGAGI (reference sequence). V trimming: 3 bases; J trimming: 5 bases; junction bases outside the gene matches: 5.

The gene calls are TRBV6-5 and TRBJ2-7, with TRBD1 identical over 8 bases. The CDR3 is 15 residues long. V dropped 6 bases and J dropped 0; count of bases not matched to a gene: 7. CDR1 and CDR2 from the germline V gene are MNHEY and SVGAGI. The CDR3 sequence is CASRKGQVISYEQYF. CDR3 nucleotides: TGTGCCAGCAGAAAGGGACAGGTGATCTCCTACGAGCAGTACTTC.

This rearrangement joins TRBV4-1 to TRBJ2-2; 7 positions agree with TRBD2. This CDR3 comprises 18 residues. After removal of 1 base from V and 3 bases from J, the junction contained 11 bases not matched to a gene. Germline V gene lookup returns CDR1 MGHRA and CDR2 YSYEKL. CDR3 DNA: TGCGCCAGCAGCCAAGGGGGGAGGGGAGGGGAGTACACCGGGGAGCTGTTTTTT. The encoded protein is CASSQGGRGGEYTGELFF.

The chain joins TRBV5-1 to TRBJ2-4; 15 bases map to TRBD2. This CDR3 comprises 17 residues. J was trimmed by 10 bases and V by 5 bases; bases with no gene match: 13. The germline CDR1 and CDR2 sequences are SGHRS and YFSETQ. This CDR3 is CASSFGPGLAGGVIQYF. CDR3 nucleotides: TGCGCCAGCAGTTTTGGACCGGGACTAGCGGGAGGAGTTATTCAGTACTTC.

V usage is TRBV19 and J usage is TRBJ1-5, with 12 bases identical to TRBD1. The trim removed 7 bases at V and 4 bases at J, leaving 8 bases unmatched. From germline, CDR1 is LNHDA and CDR2 SQIVND (reference sequence). The CDR3 loop spans 16 amino acids. In DNA, the CDR3 is TGTGCCAGTAAATTGGCGGGACAGGGGGCAAATCAGCCCCAGCATTTT. It encodes CASKLAGQGANQPQHF.

This clone was seen only once. V usage is TRBV30 and J usage is TRBJ1-4; maybe TRBD1 (6 bases). The germline V gene has CDR1 GTSNPN and CDR2 SVGIG (reference sequence). The CDR3 is 14 residues long. Trimming pared 5 bases from V and 6 bases from J, leaving 16 bases between. The CDR3 DNA is TGTGCCTGGGGCCGAGGGGGGGGCGATGAAAAACTGTTTTTT. Residues: CAWGRGGGDEKLFF.